This T cell receptor beta chain was captured in a study of blood T cell repertoires in COVID-19. The germline V gene encodes CDR1 MNHEY and CDR2 SVGEGT. The CDR3 has 15 residues. The V gene end was trimmed by 2 bases and the J gene end by 3 bases; junction bases not matched to a gene: 6. Some clones are missing from TCRdb's copy, which holds only in-frame ones; the method was immunoSEQ multiplex PCR. The sample has roughly 200,000 clones; roughly nine tenths are singletons. V is TRBV6-2 or TRBV6-3 and J is TRBJ1-2; 7 bases align to TRBD1. This TCR was recovered from a woman aged 45-59 years in a cohort exposed to, infected with or recovered from COVID-19 (not recorded which). The specimen sequenced was PBMCs or T cells enriched from blood (not recorded which). CDR3 in amino acids: CASSYQDRPDYGYTF. The CDR3 nucleotides read TGTGCCAGCAGTTACCAGGACAGGCCCGACTATGGCTACACCTTC.